Following are 20 T cell receptor beta chains from one sample sequenced in a study of cytomegalovirus exposure and HLA in healthy donors. This PCR relied on a set of 60 Vbeta primers and 13 Jbeta primers. TCRdb's copy holds only in-frame clones and misses some; the assay was immunoSEQ multiplex PCR. The table lists under 200,000 clones, 65% to 90% of them singletons. The sequenced sample consisted of PBMCs. Receptors originate from a man in his fifties or sixties in good health and CMV-seropositive.

This chain connects TRBV28 to TRBJ1-2, with 7 bases matching TRBD1. The germline CDR1 and CDR2 sequences are MDHEN and SYDVKM. The CDR3 is 14 residues long. The J segment lost 3 bases and the V segment lost 5 bases, leaving 6 bases of the junction unmatched. The chain's CDR3 is CASSLQGKYYGYTF. CDR3 DNA sequence: TGTGCCAGCAGTCTACAGGGGAAGTACTATGGCTACACCTTC.

The chain links TRBV4-3 to TRBJ2-1, with 10 bases lining up with TRBD2. Germline V gene lookup returns CDR1 LGHNA and CDR2 YSLEER. The V segment lost 0 bases and the J segment 8 bases; nucleotides outside the gene matches: 10. The CDR3 is 17 amino acids. CDR3 nucleotide sequence: TGCGCCAGCAGCCAAGATGCAAGCGGGAGGGCCATAGATGAGCAGTTCTTC. Translation: CASSQDASGRAIDEQFF.

This clone was seen a handful of times. J is TRBJ2-2 and V is TRBV15; D remains ambiguous. Germline CDR1 reads LNHNV; CDR2 reads YYDKDF (reference sequence). This CDR3 is built from 13 residues. V was trimmed by 0 bases and J by 5 bases, leaving 4 bases between them. CDR3 residues: CATSRDLTGELFF. CDR3 sequence (DNA): TGTGCCACCAGCAGAGATCTGACCGGGGAGCTGTTTTTT.

This chain joins TRBV5-1 and TRBJ2-7; 11 nucleotides align to TRBD2. V dropped 1 base and J dropped 5; count of bases not matched to a gene: 11. Germline V gene sequence: CDR1 SGHRS, CDR2 YFSETQ. CDR3 length: 17 residues. As DNA, the CDR3 is TGCGCCAGCAGCTTGTTATCAGGGGCTAGCGGGGGGCACGAGCAGTACTTC. This sequence encodes CASSLLSGASGGHEQYF.

The chain employs TRBV19 and TRBJ2-7, with 11 bases identical to TRBD1. The CDR3 spans 13 residues. V lost 6 bases and J lost 5; bases outside the gene matches: 3. CDR1 is LNHDA, CDR2 SQIVND, per germline (reference sequence). The DNA for the CDR3 is TGTGCCAGTAGAGAGGACAGGGGGCACGAGCAGTACTTC. It codes for CASREDRGHEQYF.

This CDR3 reads CSVGTGAWNTEAFF. Written as DNA, the CDR3 is TGCAGCGTTGGGACAGGGGCTTGGAACACTGAAGCTTTCTTT. The chain joins TRBV29-1 to TRBJ1-1, with 9 positions matching TRBD1. V shed 4 bases, J shed 1 base, and the junction held 4 bases outside the gene matches. From germline, CDR1 is SQVTM and CDR2 ANQGSEA. This CDR3 has 14 residues.

CDR3 bases: TGTGCCTGGAGTGTAGCTAGCCTAGAGACCCAGTACTTC. It specifies CAWSVASLETQYF. V usage is TRBV30 and J usage is TRBJ2-5; D is perhaps TRBD2 (5 bases). The CDR3 consists of 13 residues. Germline V gene lookup returns CDR1 GTSNPN and CDR2 SVGIG (reference sequence). Deletions cut 0 bases from V and 4 bases from J, with 9 bases between.

The chain is built from TRBV28 and TRBJ1-4; D not resolved. This CDR3 comprises 15 residues. Looked up from germline, CDR1 is MDHEN and CDR2 is SYDVKM. V was clipped by 10 bases and J by 2 bases, with 17 bases between them. CDR3 region: CATSGGGSTNEKLFF. CDR3 DNA: TGTGCCACCTCCGGAGGAGGGTCGACTAATGAAAAACTGTTTTTT. The full variable domain, completed using reference TRBV28 and TRBJ1-4, is DVKVTQSSRYLVKRTGEKVFLECVQDMDHENMFWYRQDPGLGLRLIYFSYDVKMKEKGDIPEGYSVSREKKERFSLILESASTNQTSMYLCATSGGGSTNEKLFFGSGTQLSVL.

This chain joins TRBV19 and TRBJ1-1; D remains ambiguous. Germline V gives CDR1 LNHDA, CDR2 SQIVND (reference sequence). The CDR3 loop spans 14 amino acids. V was trimmed by 7 bases and J by 0 bases, leaving 12 bases between them. The CDR3 DNA sequence: TGTGCCAGTATCCTAGGCGGAATGAACACTGAAGCTTTCTTT. Translation: CASILGGMNTEAFF.

About this clone: Mismatch with germline at one junction end may stem from a read error. The genes are TRBV6-1 and TRBJ1-2; 7 bases align to TRBD1. This CDR3 contains 15 residues. Looked up from germline, CDR1 is MNHNS and CDR2 is SASEGT. CDR3 loop: CAGSEGDRPLYGYTF. As DNA, the CDR3 is TGTGCCGGCAGTGAAGGGGACAGACCGCTATATGGCTACACCTTC.

This chain uses TRBV6-5 with TRBJ2-7, with 7 nucleotides matching TRBD1. The CDR3 has 15 amino acids. Per the germline V gene, CDR1 is MNHEY and CDR2 is SVGAGI. With V trimmed by 5 bases and J by 1 base, 8 bases remained unmatched. In DNA form, the CDR3 reads TGTGCCAGCAGTCTCTCCCCGACAGGGTCCTACGAGCAGTACTTC. This gives the protein CASSLSPTGSYEQYF.

The rearrangement uses TRBV2 and TRBJ2-4; 9 nucleotides agree with TRBD1. CDR1 and CDR2 from the germline V gene are SNHLY and FYNNEI. This CDR3 has 14 amino acids. Unmatched junction bases numbered 3, after V lost 2 bases and J lost 7 bases. The CDR3 loop reads CASSERTGVNIQYF. CDR3 bases: TGTGCCAGCAGTGAACGGACAGGGGTGAACATTCAGTACTTC.

V and J are TRBV6-8 and TRBJ2-5; a possible D gene is TRBD2 (6 bases). V lost 8 bases to trimming and J lost 2 bases, with 18 bases between them. Germline V gene sequence: CDR1 MNHGY, CDR2 SAAAGT. This CDR3 contains 15 residues. Written as DNA, the CDR3 is TGTGCCAGCGTGGTCTCCCCCGCGGGGCAAGAGACCCAGTACTTC. It codes for CASVVSPAGQETQYF.

V gene TRBV5-4 combines with J gene TRBJ1-4; TRBD1 agrees at 7 bases. From germline, CDR1 is SGHNT and CDR2 YYREEE (reference sequence). After removal of 3 bases from V and 5 bases from J, the junction contained 7 bases not matched to a gene. The CDR3 is made up of 15 amino acids. This chain's CDR3 is CASSYTGATNEKLFF. The DNA of the CDR3 is TGTGCCAGCAGCTACACAGGGGCCACGAATGAAAAACTGTTTTTT.

This chain uses TRBV9 with TRBJ2-1; a weak D match, TRBD2 (6 bases). V lost 5 bases and J 7 bases, leaving 16 bases between the germline ends. The CDR3 covers 14 residues. CDR1 SGDLS and CDR2 YYNGEE come from the germline V gene. CDR3 sequence (DNA): TGTGCCAGCAGTTACCAGGCGGAGGGAAATGAGCAGTTCTTC. This codes for CASSYQAEGNEQFF. Together with reference TRBV9 and TRBJ2-1, the CDR3 gives the full variable domain: DSGVTQTPKHLITATGQRVTLRCSPRSGDLSVYWYQQSLDQGLQFLIQYYNGEERAKGNILERFSAQQFPDLHSELNLSSLELGDSALYFCASSYQAEGNEQFFGPGTRLTVL.

Details on this clone: Lacking the conserved final phenylalanine or tryptophan, this CDR3 likely reflects a read error. CDR3 sequence (DNA): TGCGCCAGCAGCTTGGGCAGCCTGAATGACATTCAGTACCTC. Its protein product is CASSLGSLNDIQYL. The J gene is TRBJ2-4, the V gene TRBV5-1; no definite D call. Per germline, CDR1 SGHRS and CDR2 YFSETQ. V gave up 0 bases and J gave up 8 bases, with 12 bases separating them. This CDR3 comprises 14 residues.

The DNA of the CDR3 is TGTGCCAGCAGCTTGGGGCCGGGACTAGCGGGGGAGCAGTACTTC. Amino acids: CASSLGPGLAGEQYF. The V call is TRBV5-4, the J call TRBJ2-7; 13 bases align to TRBD2. V dropped 0 bases and J dropped 7; count of bases not matched to a gene: 4. CDR1 and CDR2 from the germline V gene are SGHNT and YYREEE (reference sequence). CDR3 length: 15 amino acids.

The chain carries TRBV5-6 and TRBJ1-1; TRBD1 agrees at 8 bases. V gave up 1 base and J gave up 4 bases; unmatched junction bases: 9. Germline V gene sequence: CDR1 SGHDT, CDR2 YYEEEE. The CDR3 is 16 amino acids. CDR3 nucleotide sequence: TGTGCCAGCAGCTTGCAGGGGGCGATCATGGGCACTGAAGCTTTCTTT. Protein: CASSLQGAIMGTEAFF.

This chain links TRBV18 with TRBJ1-5; TRBD1 matches at 10 bases. The V segment lost 5 bases and the J segment 6 bases; nucleotides outside the gene matches: 7. The germline V gene encodes CDR1 KGHSH and CDR2 LQKENI. The CDR3 sequence is 15 residues long. In DNA form, the CDR3 reads TGTGCCAGCTCAAACCCGGGACAGGGGCCTCAGCCCCAGCATTTT. This encodes CASSNPGQGPQPQHF.

The chain has TRBV28 and TRBJ1-5; TRBD1 might be the D (5 bases). Germline V CDR1 and CDR2: MDHEN, SYDVKM. V was cut by 7 bases and J by 8 bases, with 24 bases left in between. This CDR3 region has 16 residues. In DNA, the CDR3 is TGTGCCAGCACTCCGGGGGGGTTAGGCGGTCGTGAGCCCCAGCATTTT. Translated: CASTPGGLGGREPQHF.